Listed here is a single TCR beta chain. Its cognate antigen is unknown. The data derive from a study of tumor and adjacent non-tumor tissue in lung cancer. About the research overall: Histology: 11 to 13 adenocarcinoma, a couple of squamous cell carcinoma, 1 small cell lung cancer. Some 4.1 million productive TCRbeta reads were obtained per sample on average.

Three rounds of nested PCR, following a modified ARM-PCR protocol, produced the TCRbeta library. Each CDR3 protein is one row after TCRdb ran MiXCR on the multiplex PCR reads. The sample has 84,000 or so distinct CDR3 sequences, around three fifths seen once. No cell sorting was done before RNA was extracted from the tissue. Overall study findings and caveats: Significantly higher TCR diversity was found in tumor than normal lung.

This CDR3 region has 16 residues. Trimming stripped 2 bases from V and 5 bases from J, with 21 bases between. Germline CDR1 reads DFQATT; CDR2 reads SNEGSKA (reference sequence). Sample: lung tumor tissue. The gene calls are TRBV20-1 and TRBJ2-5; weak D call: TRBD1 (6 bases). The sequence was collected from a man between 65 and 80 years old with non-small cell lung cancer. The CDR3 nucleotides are TGCAGTGCTAGATATCTCCTACAGGGTTCAGTGGAGACCCAGTACTTC. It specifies CSARYLLQGSVETQYF.